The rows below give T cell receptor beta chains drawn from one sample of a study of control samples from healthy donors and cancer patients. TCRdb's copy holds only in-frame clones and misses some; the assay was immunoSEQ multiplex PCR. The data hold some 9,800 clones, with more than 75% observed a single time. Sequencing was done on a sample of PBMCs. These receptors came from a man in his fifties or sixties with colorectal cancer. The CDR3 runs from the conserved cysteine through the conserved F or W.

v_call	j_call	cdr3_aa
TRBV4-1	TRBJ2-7	CASSQVTGEQYF
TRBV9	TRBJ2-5	CASSVEGSQETQYF
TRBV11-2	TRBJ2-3	CASSLGIAGGLKDTQYF
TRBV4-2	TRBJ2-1	CASSQEARTGGGYEQFF
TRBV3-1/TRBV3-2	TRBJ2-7	CASSQDWGEQYF
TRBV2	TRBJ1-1	CASSEALNTEAFF
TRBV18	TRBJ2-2	CASSPSALANTGELFF
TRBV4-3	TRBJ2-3	CASSQEAGGTDTQYF
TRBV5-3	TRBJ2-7	CARPKYEQYF
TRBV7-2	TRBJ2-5	CASSLVSSGGQETQYF
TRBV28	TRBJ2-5	CASSLLLTSQETQYF
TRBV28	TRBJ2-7	CASSFHHSPPGQENSYEQYF
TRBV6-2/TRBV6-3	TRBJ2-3	CASSYGTSGGRGVDTQYF
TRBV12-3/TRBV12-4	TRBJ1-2	CASSPGGYGYTF
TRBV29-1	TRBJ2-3	CSVASGDREDTQYF
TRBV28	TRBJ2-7	CASSLQGDSYEQYF
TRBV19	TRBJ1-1	CASSIGAKGEAFF
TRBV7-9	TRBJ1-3	CASSFLMSSGNTIYF